Each of the 18 T cell receptor beta chains below was sequenced from the same sample in a study of blood T cell repertoires in COVID-19. Clones were sequenced by immunoSEQ multiplex PCR, and TCRdb holds only the in-frame ones, with some missing. There are roughly 250,000 clones in the sample; about 88% occur only once, and roughly 4% lies in the top ten. Sequences were obtained from peripheral blood. The receptors stem from a man aged 55 to 70 who had recovered from COVID-19.

The V call is TRBV2, the J call TRBJ1-5; 8 bases line up with TRBD1. Trimming at V came to 8 bases and at J to 1 base, leaving 13 bases not matched to a gene. Germline loops: CDR1 SNHLY, CDR2 FYNNEI. The CDR3 contains 17 residues. CDR3 protein: CASFRDRLMLSNQPQHF. In DNA form, the CDR3 reads TGTGCCAGCTTCCGGGACAGGCTCATGTTGAGCAATCAGCCCCAGCATTTT.

The CDR3 here is CASSPKGLSYNEQFF. The CDR3 DNA reads TGTGCCAGCAGCCCCAAGGGGCTTTCCTACAATGAGCAGTTCTTC. The chain has TRBV3-1 (or the pseudogene TRBV3-2) and TRBJ2-1, with D possibly TRBD1 on 5 matching bases. The CDR3 has 15 amino acids. Trimming pared 4 bases from V and 1 base from J, leaving 11 bases between. CDR1 LGHDT and CDR2 YNNKEL come from the germline V gene (reference sequence).

The chain has TRBV6-4 and TRBJ2-3; 8 bases map to TRBD2. Per germline, CDR1 MRHNA and CDR2 SNTAGT. Trimming took 6 bases from V and 0 from J; bases not matched to a gene: 2. CDR3 length equals 14 residues. The CDR3 nucleotides read TGTGCCAGCAGAGCGGGGGCAAGCACAGATACGCAGTATTTT. The encoded protein is CASRAGASTDTQYF.

The chain carries TRBV19 and TRBJ2-7; perhaps TRBD2 as D (7 bases). CDR1 and CDR2 (germline): LNHDA, SQIVND (reference sequence). V was trimmed by 4 bases and J by 2 bases, leaving 15 bases between them. The CDR3 length is 15 residues. The CDR3 is CASSRGGAHAYEQYF. In DNA, the CDR3 is TGTGCCAGTAGTAGGGGGGGGGCGCACGCCTACGAGCAGTACTTC.

This clone turned up a few times. The rearrangement joins TRBV19 to TRBJ1-2; 11 bases agree with TRBD1. The V gene's germline CDR1 is LNHDA and CDR2 SQIVND (reference sequence). V was clipped by 5 bases and J by 6 bases; unmatched bases: 11. The CDR3 length is 16 residues. CDR3 residues: CASSDPGQGDRNGYTF. The CDR3 DNA follows: TGTGCCAGTAGTGATCCGGGACAGGGGGACCGAAATGGCTACACCTTC. Full variable domain (remainder filled in from reference TRBV19 and TRBJ1-2): DGGITQSPKYLFRKEGQNVTLSCEQNLNHDAMYWYRQDPGQGLRLIYYSQIVNDFQKGDIAEGYSVSREKKESFPLTVTSAQKNPTAFYLCASSDPGQGDRNGYTFGSGTRLTVV.

The chain combines TRBV7-2 with TRBJ2-5; the match to TRBD2 covers 11 bases. The CDR3 is 13 residues long. Trimming removed 0 bases from V and 14 bases from J; junction bases left unmatched: 5. Germline V CDR1 and CDR2: SGHTA, FQGNSA. CDR3 loop: CASSLAPSGGTYF. As DNA, the CDR3 is TGTGCCAGCAGCTTAGCTCCTAGCGGGGGGACTTACTTC.

This chain connects TRBV7-9 to TRBJ1-3; TRBD1 is a possible D gene (6 bases). CDR1 and CDR2 from the germline V gene are SEHNR and FQNEAQ (reference sequence). The CDR3 is made up of 13 amino acids. Deletions cut 6 bases from V and 4 bases from J, with 10 bases between. CDR3 sequence reads: CASRSGVGNTIYF. The CDR3 DNA reads as TGTGCCAGCAGATCAGGGGTCGGAAACACCATATATTTT.

The chain recombines TRBV20-1 with TRBJ1-2; D is possibly TRBD1 (6 bases). CDR3 length equals 9 residues. From germline, CDR1 is DFQATT and CDR2 SNEGSKA (reference sequence). Deletions cut 6 bases from V and 12 bases from J, with 11 bases between. CDR3 nucleotides: TGCAGTGCAGCCGGGACACACACCTTC. This sequence encodes CSAAGTHTF.

The chain uses TRBV5-1 and TRBJ1-4, with TRBD1 matching over 10 bases. Germline V gives CDR1 SGHRS, CDR2 YFSETQ. The V gene end was trimmed by 4 bases and the J gene end by 6 bases; junction bases not matched to a gene: 3. The CDR3 extends over 14 amino acids. The chain's CDR3 is CASSPGQGDEKLFF. DNA for the CDR3: TGCGCCAGCAGCCCAGGACAGGGGGATGAAAAACTGTTTTTT.

This clone was counted a few times. The chain is built from TRBV5-1 and TRBJ1-2, with D possibly matching TRBD1 (5 bases). The V and J ends lost 4 bases and 8 bases respectively, with 18 bases between them. The CDR3 runs to 14 residues. CDR1 is SGHRS and CDR2 is YFSETQ in the germline V gene. Written as DNA, the CDR3 is TGCGCCAGCAGCCCGGACCAGGGAATACAAGGCTACACCTTC. It specifies CASSPDQGIQGYTF.

The V call is TRBV11-2, the J call TRBJ1-2; possibly TRBD1 for D (6 bases). Germline-derived CDR1 and CDR2 are SGHAT and FQNNGV. The CDR3 extends over 13 amino acids. V lost 1 base to trimming and J lost 7 bases, with 10 bases between them. The CDR3 nucleotides are TGTGCCAGCAGCTTAGGACTACAGGGTGGCTACACCTTC. Translating it yields CASSLGLQGGYTF.

The CDR3 DNA follows: TGCAGCGTTGCATGGGGGGGGGATATGAGCAATCAGCCCCAGCATTTT. Protein: CSVAWGGDMSNQPQHF. The chain uses TRBV29-1 and TRBJ1-5, with D maybe TRBD1 (5 bases). Trimming cost V 4 bases and J 1 base, with 17 bases left between them. The length of the CDR3 is 16 residues. Germline V gives CDR1 SQVTM, CDR2 ANQGSEA.

The chain couples TRBV2 to TRBJ1-2; TRBD1 aligns across 12 bases. V lost 3 bases, J lost 0 bases, and 5 bases stayed unmatched. This CDR3 comprises 17 residues. Germline V gene sequence: CDR1 SNHLY, CDR2 FYNNEI. CDR3: CASSDGDRGLANYGYTF. Here the CDR3 DNA reads TGTGCCAGCAGTGACGGGGACAGGGGGCTAGCTAACTATGGCTACACCTTC. Complete variable domain (other parts from reference TRBV2 and TRBJ1-2): EPEVTQTPSHQVTQMGQEVILRCVPISNHLYFYWYRQILGQKVEFLVSFYNNEISEKSEIFDDQFSVERPDGSNFTLKIRSTKLEDSAMYFCASSDGDRGLANYGYTFGSGTRLTVV.

The rearrangement uses TRBV9 and TRBJ1-2, with 8 bases matching TRBD1. The germline V gene has CDR1 SGDLS and CDR2 YYNGEE. The ends lost 0 bases at V and 4 bases at J; junction bases unmatched: 5. The CDR3 loop spans 15 amino acids. CDR3 sequence reads: CASSVAGGAVYGYTF. CDR3 nucleotide sequence: TGTGCCAGCAGCGTAGCAGGGGGCGCAGTCTATGGCTACACCTTC.

Only one count was recorded for this clone. The DNA for the CDR3 is TGTGCCAGCAGCTCCGGGACAGGGGGCTACGAGCAGTACTTC. This translates into CASSSGTGGYEQYF. The chain links TRBV7-8 to TRBJ2-7; 11 nucleotides agree with TRBD1. The CDR3 runs 14 residues. V shed 4 bases, J shed 3 bases, and the junction held 2 bases outside the gene matches. Germline loops: CDR1 SGHVS, CDR2 FQNEAQ.

The V gene is TRBV19, the J gene TRBJ1-5; no reliable D call. This CDR3 contains 12 residues. Germline-derived CDR1 and CDR2 are LNHDA and SQIVND (reference sequence). Trimming shortened V by 2 bases and J by 6 bases, and 5 bases separated the two germline ends. CDR3 sequence (DNA): TGTGCCAGTAGTATACGGGGTCAGCCCCAGCATTTT. Translated, it gives CASSIRGQPQHF.

The chain joins TRBV25-1 to TRBJ1-4; possibly TRBD1 for D (6 bases). Germline assignment: CDR1 MGHDK and CDR2 SYGVNS. The CDR3 spans 14 residues. The germline V and J ends were trimmed by 3 bases and 8 bases, with 13 bases remaining between them. CDR3: CASSDSRGYEKLFF. CDR3 in DNA: TGTGCCAGCAGTGATAGCAGGGGTTACGAAAAACTGTTTTTT.

Note on this clone: This sample also contains other DNA sequences that code for the same CDR3. The CDR3 loop is CASSLGGNYEQYF. The CDR3 DNA reads as TGCGCCAGCAGCTTGGGTGGCAACTACGAGCAGTACTTC. The gene calls are TRBV5-1 and TRBJ2-7; D gene ambiguous. The CDR3 loop spans 13 amino acids. Per the germline V gene, CDR1 is SGHRS and CDR2 is YFSETQ. V was trimmed by 0 bases and J by 3 bases, leaving 7 bases between them.